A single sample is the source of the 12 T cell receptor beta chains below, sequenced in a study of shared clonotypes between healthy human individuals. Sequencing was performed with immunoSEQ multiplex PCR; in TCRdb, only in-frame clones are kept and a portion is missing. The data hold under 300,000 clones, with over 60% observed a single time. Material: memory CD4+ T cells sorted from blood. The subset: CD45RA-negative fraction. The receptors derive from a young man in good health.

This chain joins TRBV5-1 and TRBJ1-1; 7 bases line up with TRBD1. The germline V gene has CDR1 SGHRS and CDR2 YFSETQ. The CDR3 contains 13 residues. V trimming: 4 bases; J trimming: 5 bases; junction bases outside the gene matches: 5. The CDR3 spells CASSGGGWTEAFF. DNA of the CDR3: TGCGCCAGCAGCGGAGGGGGCTGGACTGAAGCTTTCTTT.

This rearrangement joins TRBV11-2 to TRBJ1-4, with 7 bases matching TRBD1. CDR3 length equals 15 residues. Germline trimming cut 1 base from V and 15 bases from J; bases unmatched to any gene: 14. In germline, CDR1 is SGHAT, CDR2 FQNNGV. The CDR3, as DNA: TGTGCCAGCAGCTTAGGTGGGACAGCCCAAAGTACGGTGTTTTTT. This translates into CASSLGGTAQSTVFF.

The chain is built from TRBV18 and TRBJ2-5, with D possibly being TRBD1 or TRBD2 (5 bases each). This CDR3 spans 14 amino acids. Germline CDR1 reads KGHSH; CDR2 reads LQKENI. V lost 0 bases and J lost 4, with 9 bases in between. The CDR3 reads CASSPPGVGETQYF. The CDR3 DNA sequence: TGTGCCAGCTCACCACCGGGGGTAGGAGAGACCCAGTACTTC. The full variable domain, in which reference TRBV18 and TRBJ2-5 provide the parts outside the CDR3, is NAGVMQNPRHLVRRRGQEARLRCSPMKGHSHVYWYRQLPEEGLKFMVYLQKENIIDESGMPKERFSAEFPKEGPSILRIQQVVRGDSAAYFCASSPPGVGETQYFGPGTRLLVL.

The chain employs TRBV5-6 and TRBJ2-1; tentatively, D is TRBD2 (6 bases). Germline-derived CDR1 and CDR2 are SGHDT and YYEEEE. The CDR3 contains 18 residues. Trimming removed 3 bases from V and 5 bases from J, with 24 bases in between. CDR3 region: CASSYGLAFRNDDNEQFF. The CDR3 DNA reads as TGTGCCAGCAGCTATGGGCTAGCGTTTCGCAATGATGACAATGAGCAGTTCTTC.

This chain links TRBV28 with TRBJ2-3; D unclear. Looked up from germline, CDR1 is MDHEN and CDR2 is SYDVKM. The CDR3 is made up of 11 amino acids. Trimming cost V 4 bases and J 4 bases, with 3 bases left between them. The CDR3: CASSSPDTQYF. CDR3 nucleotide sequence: TGTGCCAGCAGTTCACCAGATACGCAGTATTTT.

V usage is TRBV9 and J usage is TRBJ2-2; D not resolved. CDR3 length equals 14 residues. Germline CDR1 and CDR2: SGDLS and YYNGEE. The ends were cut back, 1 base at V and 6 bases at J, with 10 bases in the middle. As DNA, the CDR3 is TGTGCCAGCAGCGTAATTGGGGAATCCGGGGAGCTGTTTTTT. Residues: CASSVIGESGELFF.

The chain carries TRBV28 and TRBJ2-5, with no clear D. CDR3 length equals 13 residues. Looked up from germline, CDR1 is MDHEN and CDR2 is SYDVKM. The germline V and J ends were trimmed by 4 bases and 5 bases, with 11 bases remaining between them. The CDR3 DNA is TGTGCCAGCAGTTCCCCAGGCAGGGAGACCCAGTACTTC. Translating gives CASSSPGRETQYF.

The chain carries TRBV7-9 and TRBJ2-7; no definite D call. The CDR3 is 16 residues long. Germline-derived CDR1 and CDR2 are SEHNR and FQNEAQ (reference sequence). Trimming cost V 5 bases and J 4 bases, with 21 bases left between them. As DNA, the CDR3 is TGTGCCAGCAGCCCGAGAGCTAGTGCCGGAGAATACGAGCAGTACTTC. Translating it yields CASSPRASAGEYEQYF.

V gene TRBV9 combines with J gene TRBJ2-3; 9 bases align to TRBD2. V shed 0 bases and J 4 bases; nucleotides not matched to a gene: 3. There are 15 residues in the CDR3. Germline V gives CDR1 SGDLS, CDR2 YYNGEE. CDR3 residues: CASSVVAGGPDTQYF. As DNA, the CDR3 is TGTGCCAGCAGCGTAGTGGCGGGAGGGCCAGATACGCAGTATTTT.

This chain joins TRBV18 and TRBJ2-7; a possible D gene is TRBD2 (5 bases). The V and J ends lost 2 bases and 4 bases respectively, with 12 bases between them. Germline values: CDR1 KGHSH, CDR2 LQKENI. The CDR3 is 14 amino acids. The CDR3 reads CASSPKPSGYEQYF. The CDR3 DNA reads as TGTGCCAGCTCACCAAAACCCTCGGGATACGAGCAGTACTTC.

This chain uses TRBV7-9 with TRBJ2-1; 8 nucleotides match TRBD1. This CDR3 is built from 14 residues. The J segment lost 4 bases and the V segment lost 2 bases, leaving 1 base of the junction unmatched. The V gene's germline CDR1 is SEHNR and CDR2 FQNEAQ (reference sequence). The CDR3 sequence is CASSLRDRYNEQFF. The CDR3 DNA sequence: TGTGCCAGCAGCTTACGGGACAGGTACAATGAGCAGTTCTTC.

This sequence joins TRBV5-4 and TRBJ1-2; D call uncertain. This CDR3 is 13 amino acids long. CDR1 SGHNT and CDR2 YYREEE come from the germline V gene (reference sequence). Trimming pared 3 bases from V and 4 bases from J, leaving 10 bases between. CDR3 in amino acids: CASSSQMTYGYTF. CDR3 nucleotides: TGTGCCAGCAGCTCCCAAATGACCTATGGCTACACCTTC.